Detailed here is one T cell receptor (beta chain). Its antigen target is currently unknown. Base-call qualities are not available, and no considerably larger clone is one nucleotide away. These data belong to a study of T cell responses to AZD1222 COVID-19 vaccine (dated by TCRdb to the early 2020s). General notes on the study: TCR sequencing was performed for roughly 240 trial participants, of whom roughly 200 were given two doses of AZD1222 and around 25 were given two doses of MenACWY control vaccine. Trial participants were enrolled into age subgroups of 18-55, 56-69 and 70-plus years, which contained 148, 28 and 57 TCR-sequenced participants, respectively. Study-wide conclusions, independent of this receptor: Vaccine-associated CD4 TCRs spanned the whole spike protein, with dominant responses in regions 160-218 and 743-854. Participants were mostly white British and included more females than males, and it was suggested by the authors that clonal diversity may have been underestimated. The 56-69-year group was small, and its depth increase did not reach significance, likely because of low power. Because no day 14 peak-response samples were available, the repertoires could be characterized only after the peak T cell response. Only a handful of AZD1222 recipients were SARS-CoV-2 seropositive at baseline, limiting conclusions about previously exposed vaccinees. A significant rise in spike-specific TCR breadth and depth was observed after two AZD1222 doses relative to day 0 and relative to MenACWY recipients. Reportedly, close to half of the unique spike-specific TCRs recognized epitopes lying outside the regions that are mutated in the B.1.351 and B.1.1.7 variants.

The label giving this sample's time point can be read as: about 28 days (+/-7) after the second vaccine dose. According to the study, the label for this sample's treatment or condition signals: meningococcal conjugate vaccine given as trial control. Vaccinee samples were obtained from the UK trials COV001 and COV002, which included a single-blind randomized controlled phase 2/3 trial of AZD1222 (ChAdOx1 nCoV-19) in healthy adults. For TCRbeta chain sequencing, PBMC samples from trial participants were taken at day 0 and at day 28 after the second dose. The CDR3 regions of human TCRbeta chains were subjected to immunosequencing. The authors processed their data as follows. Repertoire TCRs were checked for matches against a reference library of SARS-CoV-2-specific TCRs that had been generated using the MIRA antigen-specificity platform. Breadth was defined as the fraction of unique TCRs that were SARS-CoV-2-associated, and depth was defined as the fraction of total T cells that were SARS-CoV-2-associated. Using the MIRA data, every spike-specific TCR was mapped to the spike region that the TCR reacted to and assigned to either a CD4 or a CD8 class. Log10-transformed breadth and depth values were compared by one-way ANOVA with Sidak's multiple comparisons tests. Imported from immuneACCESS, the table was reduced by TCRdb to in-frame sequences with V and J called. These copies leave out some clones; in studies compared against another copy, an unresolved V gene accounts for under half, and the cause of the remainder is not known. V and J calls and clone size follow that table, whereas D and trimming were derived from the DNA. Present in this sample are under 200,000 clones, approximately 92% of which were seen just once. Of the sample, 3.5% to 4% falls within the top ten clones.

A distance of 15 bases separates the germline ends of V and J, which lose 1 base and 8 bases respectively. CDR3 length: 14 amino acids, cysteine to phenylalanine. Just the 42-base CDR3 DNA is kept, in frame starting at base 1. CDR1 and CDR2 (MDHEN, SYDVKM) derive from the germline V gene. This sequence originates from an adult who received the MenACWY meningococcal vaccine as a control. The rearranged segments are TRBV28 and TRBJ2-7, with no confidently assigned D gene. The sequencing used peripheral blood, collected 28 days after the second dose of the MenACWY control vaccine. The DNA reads TGTGCCAGCAGTTTATTGGCCCGCGATGTAAAGCAGTACTTC. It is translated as CASSLLARDVKQYF.